This T cell receptor (beta chain) originates from a study of cytomegalovirus exposure and HLA in healthy donors. With V trimmed by 1 base and J by 5 bases, 9 bases remained unmatched. Germline V lookup: CDR1 LNHNV, CDR2 YYDKDF (reference sequence). The CDR3 is 16 amino acids. In the case of this clone: Its cognate antigen is unknown.

60 Vbeta and 13 Jbeta primers were used in PCR. Clones were read by immunoSEQ multiplex PCR, and TCRdb kept only the in-frame ones, dropping some. The sample yields around 190,000 clones, around 80% seen once. Healthy bone marrow donors formed the donor group. Broader study findings: Immune exposure information available was restricted to CMV serostatus. Altogether, 150 to 200 TCR beta chains were recorded as cytomegalovirus-associated.

This chain joins TRBV15 and TRBJ2-7, with 9 positions matching TRBD1. The origin of this receptor is a man aged 18 to 35 in good health and CMV-seronegative. Sequencing was performed on PBMCs. CDR3 sequence (DNA): TGTGCCACCAGCAGAGCTGGTGGGACAGGGTACCACGAGCAGTACTTC. It yields the protein CATSRAGGTGYHEQYF.